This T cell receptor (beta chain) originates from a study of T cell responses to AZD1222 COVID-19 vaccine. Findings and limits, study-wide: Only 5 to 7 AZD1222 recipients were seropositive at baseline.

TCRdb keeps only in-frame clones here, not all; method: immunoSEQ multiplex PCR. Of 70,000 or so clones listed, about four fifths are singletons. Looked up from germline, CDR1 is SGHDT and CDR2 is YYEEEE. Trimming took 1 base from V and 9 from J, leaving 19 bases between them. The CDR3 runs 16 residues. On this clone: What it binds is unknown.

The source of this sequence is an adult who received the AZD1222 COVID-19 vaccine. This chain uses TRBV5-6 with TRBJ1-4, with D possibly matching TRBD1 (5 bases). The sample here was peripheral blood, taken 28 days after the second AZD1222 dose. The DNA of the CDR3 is TGTGCCAGCAGCTTGTGGTTGGCGGGGGACGGTCAAAAACTGTTTTTT. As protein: CASSLWLAGDGQKLFF.